Following are 28 T cell receptor beta chains from one sample sequenced in a study of technical replicates of blood from several donors (dated by TCRdb to about 2017). Libraries were built with the immunoSEQ multiplex PCR assay. TCRdb took this table from immuneACCESS and kept in-frame rearrangements with V and J called. Such tables lack part of the clones; where checked against another copy, unresolved V genes explain under half of the gap, and the rest is unexplained. Here the sample has 95,000 to 100,000 clones; approximately 94% occur a single time. 0.2% to 0.25% of the sample is taken by the ten largest. Sample: T cells isolated from PBMCs. These receptors all come from a human donor in good health.

This clone appeared a single time. The chain couples TRBV4-1 to TRBJ2-3, with TRBD2 matching 12 bases. The trim removed 0 bases at V and 2 bases at J, leaving 6 bases unmatched. The CDR3 has 18 amino acids. Germline values: CDR1 MGHRA, CDR2 YSYEKL. Here the CDR3 DNA reads TGCGCCAGCAGCCAAGAAGGACTAGCGGGAATAAACACAGATACGCAGTATTTT. This translates into CASSQEGLAGINTDTQYF.

The chain joins TRBV7-9 to TRBJ2-1, with TRBD2 as a possible D gene (5 bases). V lost 6 bases and J lost 6, with 24 bases in between. CDR3 length: 17 residues. Germline loops: CDR1 SEHNR, CDR2 FQNEAQ (reference sequence). CDR3 loop: CASSFEASWYNVNEQFF. As DNA, the CDR3 is TGTGCCAGCAGTTTCGAGGCTAGCTGGTATAATGTCAATGAGCAGTTCTTC.

The chain carries TRBV5-1 and TRBJ2-1, with TRBD2 matching 12 bases. The CDR3 sequence is 15 residues long. Trimming removed 7 bases from V and 9 bases from J; junction bases left unmatched: 11. Per the germline V gene, CDR1 is SGHRS and CDR2 is YFSETQ. CDR3 in amino acids: CASGSTSGSRGEQFF. CDR3 coding DNA: TGCGCCAGCGGATCGACTAGCGGGAGTAGGGGTGAGCAGTTCTTC.

The V and J genes are TRBV5-4 and TRBJ2-1, with D possibly TRBD2 on 5 matching bases. The CDR3 runs 14 residues. Trimming cost V 4 bases and J 10 bases, with 18 bases left between them. From germline, CDR1 is SGHNT and CDR2 YYREEE (reference sequence). The CDR3 bases are TGTGCCAGCAGCACTTTATCGGCGGAGCGGGAGCAGTTCTTC. It translates to CASSTLSAEREQFF.

V is TRBV27 and J is TRBJ2-1, with TRBD2 matching 7 bases. The CDR3 is made up of 13 amino acids. With V trimmed by 7 bases and J by 7 bases, 7 bases remained unmatched. Germline CDR1 MNHEY, CDR2 SMNVEV (reference sequence). The CDR3 here is CASTGGRWNEQFF. Here the CDR3 DNA reads TGTGCCAGCACGGGAGGAAGGTGGAATGAGCAGTTCTTC.

The chain recombines TRBV9 with TRBJ1-1; 7 nucleotides align to TRBD1. Germline CDR1 reads SGDLS; CDR2 reads YYNGEE. The CDR3 is 14 amino acids. V lost 4 bases to trimming and J lost 3 bases; unmatched junction nucleotides: 6. The CDR3 DNA is TGTGCCAGCAGCACCGGACAGGCGTACACTGAAGCTTTCTTT. Translating it yields CASSTGQAYTEAFF. Full variable domain (remainder filled in from reference TRBV9 and TRBJ1-1): DSGVTQTPKHLITATGQRVTLRCSPRSGDLSVYWYQQSLDQGLQFLIQYYNGEERAKGNILERFSAQQFPDLHSELNLSSLELGDSALYFCASSTGQAYTEAFFGQGTRLTVV.

The chain employs TRBV7-6 and TRBJ2-1, with 8 bases fitting TRBD1. The CDR3 spans 21 residues. Germline lookup yields CDR1 SGHVS and CDR2 FNYEAQ. With V trimmed by 2 bases and J by 7 bases, 25 bases remained unmatched. The CDR3 sequence is CASSLYRRDRGSQRGGNEQFF. The CDR3 DNA reads as TGTGCCAGCAGCTTATATAGACGCGACAGGGGCAGCCAAAGAGGGGGAAATGAGCAGTTCTTC.

This chain links TRBV5-4 with TRBJ2-2; the match to TRBD1 covers 8 bases. J was trimmed by 1 base and V by 3 bases; bases with no gene match: 5. The V gene's germline CDR1 is SGHNT and CDR2 YYREEE (reference sequence). The length of the CDR3 is 16 residues. The CDR3 DNA sequence: TGTGCCAGCAGCTCCACCGGGACAGGGAACACCGGGGAGCTGTTTTTT. Its protein product is CASSSTGTGNTGELFF.

The V gene is TRBV5-6, the J gene TRBJ2-1; tentatively, D is TRBD2 (6 bases). Deletions cut 0 bases from V and 4 bases from J, with 8 bases between. The CDR3 is 14 amino acids. CDR1 is SGHDT, CDR2 YYEEEE, per germline. CDR3 amino acids: CASSLDLAYNEQFF. The CDR3, as DNA: TGTGCCAGCAGCTTGGACCTAGCGTACAATGAGCAGTTCTTC. Full variable domain (rest looked up from reference TRBV5-6 and TRBJ2-1): DAGVTQSPTHLIKTRGQQVTLRCSPKSGHDTVSWYQQALGQGPQFIFQYYEEEERQRGNFPDRFSGHQFPNYSSELNVNALLLGDSALYLCASSLDLAYNEQFFGPGTRLTVL.

This chain uses TRBV4-1 with TRBJ2-1, with 8 bases that match TRBD2. This CDR3 region has 17 residues. Germline V lookup: CDR1 MGHRA, CDR2 YSYEKL. The V segment lost 4 bases and the J segment 10 bases; nucleotides outside the gene matches: 18. CDR3 nucleotide sequence: TGCGCCAGCAGCCGCGCGGTGGTGGGACTAGAAGGTTTGGAGCAGTTCTTC. Its protein is CASSRAVVGLEGLEQFF.

This clone appeared once. V is TRBV6-4 and J is TRBJ2-5, with TRBD1 as a possible D gene (5 bases). This CDR3 is built from 13 residues. Trimming took 0 bases from V and 7 from J, leaving 9 bases between them. CDR1 is MRHNA and CDR2 is SNTAGT in the germline V gene. This chain's CDR3 is CASSDSDTGTQYF. Here the CDR3 DNA reads TGTGCCAGCAGTGACTCGGACACAGGGACCCAGTACTTC.

This clone was counted a few times. CDR3 residues: CASSERDRGAFF. In nucleotides, the CDR3 is TGTGCCAGCAGTGAAAGGGACAGGGGAGCTTTCTTT. The V gene is TRBV25-1, the J gene TRBJ1-1, with 10 nucleotides matching TRBD1. The CDR3 has 12 residues. The germline V gene has CDR1 MGHDK and CDR2 SYGVNS. After removal of 2 bases from V and 10 bases from J, the junction contained 1 base not matched to a gene.

The rearrangement uses TRBV4-1 and TRBJ2-1; a possible D gene is TRBD1 (6 bases). V lost 4 bases and J 9 bases, leaving 25 bases between the germline ends. Looked up from germline, CDR1 is MGHRA and CDR2 is YSYEKL. The CDR3 loop spans 17 amino acids. Here the CDR3 DNA reads TGCGCCAGCAGCCGTTCACCTACACCGGGACAAGTGGGTGAGCAGTTCTTC. It encodes CASSRSPTPGQVGEQFF.

The chain combines TRBV7-8 with TRBJ1-2, with 11 bases lining up with TRBD1. Germline V gene lookup returns CDR1 SGHVS and CDR2 FQNEAQ. The junction had 6 bases not matched to a gene; V was cut back by 5 bases and J by 7 bases. The CDR3 covers 14 residues. This CDR3 is CASSTGQGAFGYTF. The CDR3 nucleotides read TGTGCCAGCAGCACCGGACAGGGGGCGTTTGGCTACACCTTC.

The table lists this clone with a few counts. The DNA for the CDR3 is TGTGCCAGCAGTTTCATGAACACTGAAGCTTTCTTT. Protein product: CASSFMNTEAFF. J is TRBJ1-1 and V is TRBV28; no clear D. The CDR3 runs to 12 residues. The V gene's germline CDR1 is MDHEN and CDR2 SYDVKM. V lost 3 bases to trimming and J lost 0 bases, with 2 bases between them.

The chain has TRBV6-1 and TRBJ1-1; 7 nucleotides match TRBD1. Germline lookup yields CDR1 MNHNS and CDR2 SASEGT. V shed 11 bases, J shed 10 bases, and the junction held 10 bases outside the gene matches. The CDR3 loop spans 11 amino acids. The CDR3 region is CARQGTCAAFF. In nucleotides, the CDR3 is TGTGCCCGACAGGGTACGTGTGCAGCTTTCTTT.

V is TRBV10-2 and J is TRBJ2-5; perhaps TRBD2 as D (6 bases). The CDR3 extends over 13 amino acids. Germline CDR1 and CDR2: WSHSY and SAAADI. Trimming removed 8 bases from V and 5 bases from J, with 15 bases in between. DNA of the CDR3: TGCGCCAGCTCGATCCGGGAGCAGGAGACCCAGTACTTC. It specifies CASSIREQETQYF.

This chain uses TRBV27 with TRBJ2-3; a possible D gene is TRBD2 (7 bases). CDR1 MNHEY and CDR2 SMNVEV come from the germline V gene (reference sequence). V was cut by 3 bases and J by 2 bases, with 21 bases left in between. The CDR3 extends over 18 amino acids. CDR3 nucleotides: TGTGCCAGCAGTTTTCGTCCCCGGGGGGCCGGGAACACAGATACGCAGTATTTT. Translating it yields CASSFRPRGAGNTDTQYF.

The V and J genes are TRBV2 and TRBJ2-3; a possible D gene is TRBD2 (6 bases). The CDR3 sequence is 14 residues long. With 7 bases removed from V and 6 bases from J, the gap between germline ends came to 17 bases. Germline V gene data show CDR1 as SNHLY and CDR2 as FYNNEI. The CDR3 sequence is CASNAGLIGDTQYF. The CDR3 bases are TGTGCCAGCAATGCTGGACTAATAGGGGATACGCAGTATTTT.

The genes are TRBV16 and TRBJ2-1, with 12 bases lining up with TRBD2. This CDR3 has 16 residues. Germline-derived CDR1 and CDR2 are KGHSY and FQNENV. V trimming: 4 bases; J trimming: 6 bases; junction bases outside the gene matches: 7. CDR3 loop: CASSLDTGLAGNEQFF. The CDR3 DNA reads as TGTGCCAGCAGCCTAGATACGGGACTAGCGGGCAATGAGCAGTTCTTC.

The chain is built from TRBV2 and TRBJ1-2; possible D gene TRBD1, 5 bases. Germline values: CDR1 SNHLY, CDR2 FYNNEI. The length of the CDR3 is 12 residues. Trimming left V 3 bases short and J 7 bases short, with 9 bases between. CDR3 in amino acids: CASSEGGAGYTF. The CDR3 coding sequence is TGTGCCAGCAGTGAGGGTGGGGCTGGCTACACCTTC.

The chain has TRBV7-9 and TRBJ2-5; TRBD2 matches 8 bases. The V gene end was trimmed by 5 bases and the J gene end by 1 base; junction bases not matched to a gene: 9. The germline V gene has CDR1 SEHNR and CDR2 FQNEAQ (reference sequence). The CDR3 has 16 amino acids. CDR3 in DNA: TGTGCCAGCAGCAGTCGTCCTAGCGGGTTCCAAGAGACCCAGTACTTC. It specifies CASSSRPSGFQETQYF. Complete variable domain (other parts from reference TRBV7-9 and TRBJ2-5): DTGVSQNPRHKITKRGQNVTFRCDPISEHNRLYWYRQTLGQGPEFLTYFQNEAQLEKSRLLSDRFSAERPKGSFSTLEIQRTEQGDSAMYLCASSSRPSGFQETQYFGPGTRLLVL.

This clone has only a few counts. The gene calls are TRBV19 and TRBJ1-5; D call uncertain. The CDR3 extends over 14 amino acids. Trimming took 3 bases from V and 6 from J, leaving 12 bases between them. Germline loops: CDR1 LNHDA, CDR2 SQIVND (reference sequence). CDR3 protein: CASSMGSLSQPQHF. Here the CDR3 DNA reads TGTGCCAGTAGTATGGGCTCTCTGAGTCAGCCCCAGCATTTT.

This CDR3 reads CASRVIRGGGNSPLHF. The CDR3 DNA follows: TGTGCCAGCAGGGTAATCAGGGGTGGCGGTAATTCACCCCTCCACTTT. The chain recombines TRBV11-2 with TRBJ1-6; perhaps TRBD1 as D (6 bases). CDR1 SGHAT and CDR2 FQNNGV come from the germline V gene. The germline V and J ends were trimmed by 6 bases and 6 bases, with 18 bases remaining between them. The CDR3 consists of 16 residues. The full variable domain, in which reference TRBV11-2 and TRBJ1-6 provide the parts outside the CDR3, is EAGVAQSPRYKIIEKRQSVAFWCNPISGHATLYWYQQILGQGPKLLIQFQNNGVVDDSQLPKDRFSAERLKGVDSTLKIQPAKLEDSAVYLCASRVIRGGGNSPLHFGNGTRLTVT.

The rearrangement uses TRBV9 and TRBJ2-1; 10 bases match TRBD2. The V gene's germline CDR1 is SGDLS and CDR2 YYNGEE. The J segment lost 3 bases and the V segment lost 4 bases, leaving 4 bases of the junction unmatched. This CDR3 has 15 amino acids. This CDR3 reads CASSPTSGIYNEQFF. CDR3 bases: TGTGCCAGCAGCCCCACTAGCGGGATCTACAATGAGCAGTTCTTC.

CDR3 nucleotide sequence: TGTGCCAGCAGTTACCGGGATATCCACTACGAGCAGTACTTC. Encoded protein: CASSYRDIHYEQYF. The chain carries TRBV6-5 and TRBJ2-7, with a possible D match to TRBD2 (5 bases). In germline, CDR1 is MNHEY, CDR2 SVGAGI. CDR3 size: 14 residues. Between the trimmed V and J ends, which lost 2 bases and 3 bases, there was a span of 11 bases.

The chain uses TRBV19 and TRBJ1-2, with D maybe TRBD1 (5 bases). CDR3 length equals 13 residues. Germline CDR1 and CDR2: LNHDA and SQIVND (reference sequence). The germline V and J ends were trimmed by 3 bases and 1 base, with 6 bases remaining between them. DNA of the CDR3: TGTGCCAGTAGTATTAGGGGTAACTATGGCTACACCTTC. Encoded protein: CASSIRGNYGYTF.

The V and J genes are TRBV2 and TRBJ2-7; maybe TRBD1 (5 bases). The length of the CDR3 is 13 residues. V dropped 6 bases and J dropped 0 bases, with 9 bases sitting between them. From germline, CDR1 is SNHLY and CDR2 FYNNEI. The CDR3 DNA reads as TGTGCCAGCAGGGGGCAGACCTCCTACGAGCAGTACTTC. Protein: CASRGQTSYEQYF.